A selection of T cell receptor beta chains follows, all from one sample in a study of regulatory T cells in long-lasting Graves disease. TCRdb itself ran the multiplex PCR reads through MiXCR, one entry per CDR3 protein. The sample records roughly 380,000 distinct CDR3 sequences, 15% to 19% being singletons. The source material was peripheral blood mononuclear cells (PBMCs), sampled at new diagnosis, from a patient treated with antithyroid drugs. The receptor source for this set is a female donor with Graves disease. Both conserved end residues are part of each CDR3.

TRBJ1-5 | TRBV5-6 | 16 | CASSFWGAKSNQPQHF
TRBJ1-3 | TRBV12-3/TRBV12-4 | 18 | CASSFNLESGYSGNTIYF
TRBJ1-2 | TRBV28 | 17 | CASSLGIRTERSYGYTF
TRBJ1-5 | TRBV24-1 | 17 | CATSDPSEGQINQPQHF
TRBJ2-3 | TRBV6-5 | 16 | CASSSYGRAVADTQYF
TRBJ1-2 | TRBV29-1 | 14 | CSVSTREDTYGYTF
TRBJ1-5 | TRBV12-3/TRBV12-4 | 13 | CASSLLMGQPQHF
TRBJ2-3 | TRBV7-2 | 15 | CASSSGQGASDTQYF
TRBJ2-7 | TRBV5-4 | 18 | CASSLDGSGPLGSYEQYF
TRBJ1-1 | TRBV3-1 | 15 | CASSPPQGAGAEAFF
TRBJ2-4 | TRBV7-2 | 19 | CASSLAQSGPVLAKNIQYF
TRBJ2-7 | TRBV6-1 | 14 | CASSGDGTVYEQYF
- | TRBV6-1 | 13 | CASSLLPLKTQYF
TRBJ2-4 | TRBV7-6 | 18 | CASSLGGLYGVAKNIQYF
TRBJ1-5 | TRBV10-3 | 15 | CAISEGRAGSQPQHF
TRBJ2-4 | TRBV12-3/TRBV12-4 | 16 | CASSAERGSAKNIQYF
TRBJ1-5 | TRBV15 | 17 | CATSRDLAGGKSQPQHF
TRBJ1-5 | TRBV20-1 | 12 | CSARLPNQPQHF
TRBJ2-7 | TRBV27 | 14 | CASRAGDYQYEQYF
TRBJ2-1 | TRBV14 | 20 | CASSQDGPWQQGGGYNEQFF
TRBJ1-2 | TRBV5-5 | 15 | CASSFDEAPNYGYTF
TRBJ1-2 | TRBV5-1 | 14 | CASSPVGSFYGYTF
TRBJ1-3 | TRBV29-1 | 13 | CSVVQGAGNTIYF
TRBJ2-1 | TRBV7-2 | 16 | CASSKTGKGTYNEQFF
TRBJ1-1 | TRBV3-1 | 13 | CASSQEMGQKAFF
TRBJ2-2 | TRBV7-3 | 16 | CASSPPAAPNTGELFF
TRBJ1-1 | TRBV18 | 13 | CASSPGQYTEAFF
TRBJ2-2 | TRBV6-2/TRBV6-3 | 17 | CASSYNREGPDTGELFF
TRBJ2-1 | TRBV27 | 14 | CASTTGGSLNEQFF